This T cell receptor (beta chain) stems from a study of T-cell reconstitution after alpha-beta-depleted transplantation in children. Whole-study results and caveats: Reportedly, roughly two months post-transplant, alpha-beta T cells arose from several hundred expanded graft clones. Newly made T cells mostly supplied T-cell counts and diversity one year after transplant. From surviving recipient T cells and thymic progenitors came the high day-60 TCRbeta diversity observed in some patients.

A library of TCRbeta sequences, prepared with unique molecular identifiers, was generated. One entry per CDR3 protein, called by TCRdb with MiXCR from the PCR reads. The sample has about 120,000 distinct CDR3 sequences, 23% seen once. This clonotype has only a few counts. Its antigen is not identified. Source: PBMCs, mostly from graft donor cells, taken 180 days after TCRalphabeta/CD19-depleted stem cell transplant. The receptor was derived from a male patient aged 2 to 9 who had a stem cell transplant for chronic granulomatous disease, so the T cells may come from the graft donor.

The CDR3 DNA follows: TGCAGCGTCTCCGACTACGAGCAGTACTTC. It yields the protein CSVSDYEQYF. The chain joins TRBV29-1 to TRBJ2-7, with D uncertain. There are 10 residues in the CDR3. V lost 6 bases and J lost 3, with 6 bases in between. From germline, CDR1 is SQVTM and CDR2 ANQGSEA.